The rows below give T cell receptor beta chains drawn from one sample of a study of blood T cell repertoires in COVID-19. Using immunoSEQ multiplex PCR, the repertoire was profiled, and TCRdb retains in-frame clones only, with some absent. The sample holds 400,000 to 500,000 clones, around nine tenths seen once. Specimen: PBMCs or T cells enriched from blood (not recorded which). These receptor sequences come from a woman aged 40 to 49 who had recovered from COVID-19. The CDR3 runs from the conserved cysteine through the conserved F or W. Each record gives: D gene, J gene, V gene, clone size, CDR3 protein, CDR3 DNA. A D gene is named only where the DNA matches it firmly. Rows may omit the clone size; those that give it use once, few, many or a size class.

d_gene: -; j_gene: TRBJ2-5; v_gene: TRBV10-3; abundance: many; CDR3aa: CAISESRATQYF; CDR3nt: TGTGCCATCAGTGAGTCGAGAGCGACCCAGTACTTC
d_gene: TRBD2; j_gene: TRBJ2-3; v_gene: TRBV3-1/TRBV3-2; abundance: -; CDR3aa: CASSPHGLAGGPGNTQYF; CDR3nt: TGTGCCAGCAGCCCCCACGGACTAGCGGGAGGGCCTGGAAATACGCAGTATTTT
d_gene: -; j_gene: TRBJ2-7; v_gene: TRBV7-9; abundance: -; CDR3aa: CASSSPLYYEQYF; CDR3nt: TGTGCCAGCAGCTCCCCCCTTTACTACGAGCAGTACTTC
d_gene: TRBD1; j_gene: TRBJ1-5; v_gene: TRBV24-1; abundance: once; CDR3aa: CATSDARDRGQWSNQPQHF; CDR3nt: TGTGCCACCAGTGATGCTCGGGACAGGGGGCAATGGAGCAATCAGCCCCAGCATTTT
d_gene: -; j_gene: TRBJ2-1; v_gene: TRBV19; abundance: -; CDR3aa: CASSTPMDRYNEQFF; CDR3nt: TGTGCCAGTAGTACCCCCATGGACAGATACAATGAGCAGTTCTTC
d_gene: TRBD1; j_gene: TRBJ1-2; v_gene: TRBV4-3; abundance: -; CDR3aa: CASSQGGQGRNGYTF; CDR3nt: TGCGCCAGCAGCCAGGGGGGACAGGGTCGTAATGGCTACACCTTC
d_gene: TRBD1; j_gene: TRBJ1-2; v_gene: TRBV27; abundance: -; CDR3aa: CASSFGQGVGGYTF; CDR3nt: TGTGCCAGCAGTTTCGGACAGGGGGTAGGTGGCTACACCTTC
d_gene: TRBD1; j_gene: TRBJ1-6; v_gene: TRBV11-3; abundance: many; CDR3aa: CASSSDRPGSPLHF; CDR3nt: TGTGCCAGCAGCTCGGACAGGCCCGGGTCACCCCTCCACTTT
d_gene: TRBD2; j_gene: TRBJ2-5; v_gene: TRBV20-1; abundance: -; CDR3aa: CSASSGRKETQYF; CDR3nt: TGCAGTGCTAGTAGCGGGAGGAAAGAGACCCAGTACTTC
d_gene: TRBD2; j_gene: TRBJ2-7; v_gene: TRBV14; abundance: -; CDR3aa: CASSQQTLAGLYEQYF; CDR3nt: TGTGCCAGCAGCCAACAAACGCTAGCGGGCCTTTACGAGCAGTACTTC
d_gene: -; j_gene: TRBJ2-3; v_gene: TRBV7-2; abundance: -; CDR3aa: CASSLAVAGTDTQYF; CDR3nt: TGTGCCAGCAGCTTAGCCGTTGCAGGCACAGATACGCAGTATTTT
d_gene: TRBD1; j_gene: TRBJ1-1; v_gene: TRBV6-2/TRBV6-3; abundance: -; CDR3aa: CASSYPTHRGTEAFF; CDR3nt: TGTGCCAGCAGTTACCCAACACACAGGGGGACTGAAGCTTTCTTT
d_gene: -; j_gene: TRBJ1-2; v_gene: TRBV4-3; abundance: -; CDR3aa: CASSQDSARGNYGYTF; CDR3nt: TGCGCCAGCAGCCAAGATTCGGCAAGAGGGAACTATGGCTACACCTTC
d_gene: TRBD1; j_gene: TRBJ1-2; v_gene: TRBV6-5; abundance: -; CDR3aa: CASSFEYRGSYGYTF; CDR3nt: TGTGCCAGCAGTTTCGAATACAGGGGATCCTATGGCTACACCTTC
d_gene: -; j_gene: TRBJ2-7; v_gene: TRBV5-6; abundance: -; CDR3aa: CASSPTDITYEQYF; CDR3nt: TGTGCCAGCAGCCCAACTGACATAACCTACGAGCAGTACTTC
d_gene: TRBD2; j_gene: TRBJ2-1; v_gene: TRBV7-9; abundance: -; CDR3aa: CASSLRTSVYSYNEQFF; CDR3nt: TGTGCCAGCAGCCTGCGGACTAGCGTATACTCCTACAATGAGCAGTTCTTC
d_gene: TRBD2; j_gene: TRBJ2-5; v_gene: TRBV6-8; abundance: once; CDR3aa: CASSCEREGNFVETQYF; CDR3nt: TGTGCCAGCAGTTGTGAGCGGGAGGGGAATTTCGTCGAGACCCAGTACTTC
d_gene: -; j_gene: TRBJ1-2; v_gene: TRBV7-2; abundance: -; CDR3aa: CASSIHGRDYGYTF; CDR3nt: TGTGCCAGCAGCATCCACGGGAGGGACTATGGCTACACCTTC
d_gene: -; j_gene: TRBJ2-3; v_gene: TRBV10-2; abundance: -; CDR3aa: CASGGTAPKGTDTQYF; CDR3nt: TGCGCCAGCGGGGGGACAGCGCCAAAGGGCACAGATACGCAGTATTTT
d_gene: TRBD1; j_gene: TRBJ1-5; v_gene: TRBV4-3; abundance: -; CDR3aa: CASSQTWTGGQPQHF; CDR3nt: TGCGCCAGCAGCCAAACCTGGACAGGGGGCCAGCCCCAGCATTTT
d_gene: -; j_gene: TRBJ1-2; v_gene: TRBV19; abundance: -; CDR3aa: CASSKDRSGYTF; CDR3nt: TGTGCCAGTAGTAAAGACAGGTCTGGCTACACCTTC
d_gene: TRBD2; j_gene: TRBJ2-1; v_gene: TRBV4-1; abundance: -; CDR3aa: CASSQTGGIEQFF; CDR3nt: TGCGCCAGCAGCCAAACGGGGGGAATTGAGCAGTTCTTC
d_gene: TRBD1; j_gene: TRBJ1-1; v_gene: TRBV5-1; abundance: -; CDR3aa: CASSLGTGDRMNTEAFF; CDR3nt: TGCGCCAGCAGCTTGGGTACAGGGGATCGAATGAACACTGAAGCTTTCTTT
d_gene: -; j_gene: TRBJ1-3; v_gene: TRBV6-5; abundance: -; CDR3aa: CASRRSFSGNTIYF; CDR3nt: TGTGCCAGCAGGCGCTCCTTCTCTGGAAACACCATATATTTT
d_gene: -; j_gene: TRBJ1-5; v_gene: TRBV7-8; abundance: -; CDR3aa: CASSFGGSQPQHF; CDR3nt: TGTGCCAGCAGCTTCGGGGGGAGTCAGCCCCAGCATTTT
d_gene: -; j_gene: TRBJ2-5; v_gene: TRBV2; abundance: once; CDR3aa: CASNAGAYQETQYF; CDR3nt: TGTGCCAGCAACGCAGGCGCGTACCAAGAGACCCAGTACTTC
d_gene: TRBD1; j_gene: TRBJ2-7; v_gene: TRBV9; abundance: -; CDR3aa: CASSPRQGPSYEQYF; CDR3nt: TGTGCCAGCAGCCCGAGACAGGGACCCTCCTACGAGCAGTACTTC
d_gene: -; j_gene: TRBJ1-2; v_gene: TRBV12-3/TRBV12-4; abundance: once; CDR3aa: CATSWATYGYTF; CDR3nt: TGTGCCACCTCTTGGGCAACTTATGGCTACACCTTC
d_gene: TRBD2; j_gene: TRBJ2-7; v_gene: TRBV5-1; abundance: -; CDR3aa: CASSSGTSVHEQYF; CDR3nt: TGCGCCAGCAGTTCCGGGACTAGCGTGCACGAGCAGTACTTC
d_gene: TRBD1; j_gene: TRBJ2-1; v_gene: TRBV10-1; abundance: -; CDR3aa: CASSGGQNQEQFF; CDR3nt: TGCGCCAGCAGTGGGGGACAGAACCAGGAGCAGTTCTTC
d_gene: TRBD1; j_gene: TRBJ1-1; v_gene: TRBV2; abundance: -; CDR3aa: CASSAGQGNGGTEAFF; CDR3nt: TGTGCCAGCAGTGCAGGACAGGGGAACGGGGGCACTGAAGCTTTCTTT
d_gene: TRBD2; j_gene: TRBJ2-6; v_gene: TRBV19; abundance: -; CDR3aa: CASSLGLRRSGANVLTF; CDR3nt: TGTGCCAGTAGTCTGGGACTACGGCGCTCGGGGGCCAACGTCCTGACTTTC